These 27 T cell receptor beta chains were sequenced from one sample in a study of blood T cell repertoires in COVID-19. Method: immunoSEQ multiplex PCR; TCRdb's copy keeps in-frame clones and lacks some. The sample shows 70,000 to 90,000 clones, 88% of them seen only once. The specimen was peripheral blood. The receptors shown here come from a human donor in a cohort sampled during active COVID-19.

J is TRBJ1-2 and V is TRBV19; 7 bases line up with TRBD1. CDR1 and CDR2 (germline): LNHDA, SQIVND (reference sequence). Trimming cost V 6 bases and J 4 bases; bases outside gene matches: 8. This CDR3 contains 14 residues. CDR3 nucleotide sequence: TGTGCCAGTAGGGGGACAGAGAAAATCTATGGCTACACCTTC. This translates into CASRGTEKIYGYTF.

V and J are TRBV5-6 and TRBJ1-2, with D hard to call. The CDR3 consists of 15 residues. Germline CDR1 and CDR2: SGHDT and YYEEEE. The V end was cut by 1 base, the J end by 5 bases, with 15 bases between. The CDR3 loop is CASSLSASQVYGYTF. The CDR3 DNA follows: TGTGCCAGCAGCTTGTCGGCCAGCCAGGTGTATGGCTACACCTTC.

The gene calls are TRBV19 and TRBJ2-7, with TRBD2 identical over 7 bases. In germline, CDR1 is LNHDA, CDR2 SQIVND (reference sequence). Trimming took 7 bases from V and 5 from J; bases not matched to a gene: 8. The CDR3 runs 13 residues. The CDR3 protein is CASKSAGRDEQYF. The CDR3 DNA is TGTGCCAGTAAAAGTGCTGGGAGGGACGAGCAGTACTTC.

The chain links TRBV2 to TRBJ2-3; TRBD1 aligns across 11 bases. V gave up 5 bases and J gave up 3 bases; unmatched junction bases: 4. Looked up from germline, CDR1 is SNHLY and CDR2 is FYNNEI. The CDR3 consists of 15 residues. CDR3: CASSQGQGATDTQYF. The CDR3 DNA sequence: TGTGCCAGCAGTCAAGGACAGGGGGCAACAGATACGCAGTATTTT.

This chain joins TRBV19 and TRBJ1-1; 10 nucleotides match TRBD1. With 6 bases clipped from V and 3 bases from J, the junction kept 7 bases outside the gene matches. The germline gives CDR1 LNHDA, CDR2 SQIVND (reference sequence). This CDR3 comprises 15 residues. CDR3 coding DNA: TGTGCCAGTAGCCACGGACAGGGGGTATACACTGAAGCTTTCTTT. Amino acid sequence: CASSHGQGVYTEAFF.

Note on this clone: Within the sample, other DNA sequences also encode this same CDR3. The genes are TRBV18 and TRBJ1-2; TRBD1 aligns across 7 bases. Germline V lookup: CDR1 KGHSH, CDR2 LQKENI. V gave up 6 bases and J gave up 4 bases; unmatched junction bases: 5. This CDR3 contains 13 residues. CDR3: CASSPGTAYGYTF. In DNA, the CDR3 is TGTGCCAGCTCCCCCGGGACAGCCTATGGCTACACCTTC.

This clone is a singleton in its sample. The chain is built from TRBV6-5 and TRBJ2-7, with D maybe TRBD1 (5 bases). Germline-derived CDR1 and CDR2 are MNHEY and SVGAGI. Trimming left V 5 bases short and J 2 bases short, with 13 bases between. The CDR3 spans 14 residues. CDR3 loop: CASSNEQGPYEQYF. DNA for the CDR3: TGTGCCAGCAGTAACGAGCAGGGTCCCTACGAGCAGTACTTC.

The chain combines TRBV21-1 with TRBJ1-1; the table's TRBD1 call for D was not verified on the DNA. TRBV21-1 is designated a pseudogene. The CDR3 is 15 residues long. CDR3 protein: CASSKGNRDPFEAFF. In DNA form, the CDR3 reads TGTGCCAGCAGCAAAGGGAACAGGGACCCTTTTGAAGCTTTCTTT.

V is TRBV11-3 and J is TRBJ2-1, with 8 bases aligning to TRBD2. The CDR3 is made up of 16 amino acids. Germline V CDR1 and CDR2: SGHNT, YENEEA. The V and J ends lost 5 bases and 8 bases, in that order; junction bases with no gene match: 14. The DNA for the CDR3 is TGTGCCAGCAGCCCCGAGGGACTAGGTCTCAACCATGAGCAGTTCTTC. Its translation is CASSPEGLGLNHEQFF.

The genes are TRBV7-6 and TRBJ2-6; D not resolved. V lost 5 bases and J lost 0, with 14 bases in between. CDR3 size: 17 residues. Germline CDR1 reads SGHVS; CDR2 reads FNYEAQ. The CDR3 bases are TGTGCCAGCAGCCCAGCCGCAGGAAGCTCTGGGGCCAACGTCCTGACTTTC. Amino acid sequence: CASSPAAGSSGANVLTF.

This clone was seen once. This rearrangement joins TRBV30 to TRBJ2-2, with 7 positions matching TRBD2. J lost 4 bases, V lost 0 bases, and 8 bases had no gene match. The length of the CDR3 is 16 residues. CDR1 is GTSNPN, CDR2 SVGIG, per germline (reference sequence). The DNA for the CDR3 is TGTGCCTGGAGTGTAGGGCGGGGGTTCTCCACCGGGGAGCTGTTTTTT. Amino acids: CAWSVGRGFSTGELFF. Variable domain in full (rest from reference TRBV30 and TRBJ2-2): SQTIHQWPATLVQPVGSPLSLECTVEGTSNPNLYWYRQAAGRGLQLLFYSVGIGQISSEVPQNLSASRPQDRQFILSSKKLLLSDSGFYLCAWSVGRGFSTGELFFGEGSRLTVL.

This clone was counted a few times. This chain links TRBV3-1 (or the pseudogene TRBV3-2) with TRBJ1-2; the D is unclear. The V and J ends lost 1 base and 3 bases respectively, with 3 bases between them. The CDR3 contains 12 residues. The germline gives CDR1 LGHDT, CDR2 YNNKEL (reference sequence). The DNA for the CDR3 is TGTGCCAGCAGCCAAGTCGACTATGGCTACACCTTC. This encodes CASSQVDYGYTF.

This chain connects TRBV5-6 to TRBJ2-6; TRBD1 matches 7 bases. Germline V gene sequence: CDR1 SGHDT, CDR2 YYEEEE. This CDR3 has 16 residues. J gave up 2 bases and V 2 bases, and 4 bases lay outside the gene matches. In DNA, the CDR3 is TGTGCCAGCAGCTTCAACACAGGGGCTGGGGCCAACGTCCTGACTTTC. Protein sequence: CASSFNTGAGANVLTF.

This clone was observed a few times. This chain's CDR3 is CATKLALAGGPLLYEQYF. DNA for the CDR3: TGTGCCACAAAGCTGGCACTAGCGGGAGGGCCGTTGTTGTACGAGCAGTACTTC. The chain joins TRBV2 to TRBJ2-7, with 13 bases aligning to TRBD2. The CDR3 spans 18 residues. V lost 10 bases, J lost 4 bases, and 19 bases stayed unmatched. CDR1 and CDR2 (germline): SNHLY, FYNNEI. The variable domain in full, with the rest retrieved from reference TRBV2 and TRBJ2-7, is EPEVTQTPSHQVTQMGQEVILRCVPISNHLYFYWYRQILGQKVEFLVSFYNNEISEKSEIFDDQFSVERPDGSNFTLKIRSTKLEDSAMYFCATKLALAGGPLLYEQYFGPGTRLTVT.

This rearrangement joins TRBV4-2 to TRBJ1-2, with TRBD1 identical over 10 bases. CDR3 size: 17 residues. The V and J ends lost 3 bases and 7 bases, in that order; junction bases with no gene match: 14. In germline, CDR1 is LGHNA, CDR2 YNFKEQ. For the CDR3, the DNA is TGTGCCAGCAGCCAGACTGCGACAGGGGGCACCCCGGGTGGCTACACCTTC. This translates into CASSQTATGGTPGGYTF.

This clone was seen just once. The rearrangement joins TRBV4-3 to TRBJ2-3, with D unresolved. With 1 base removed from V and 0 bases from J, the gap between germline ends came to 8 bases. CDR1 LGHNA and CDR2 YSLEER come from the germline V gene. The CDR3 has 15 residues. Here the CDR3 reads CASSQVIQSTDTQYF. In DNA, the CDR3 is TGCGCCAGCAGCCAAGTTATCCAGAGCACAGATACGCAGTATTTT.

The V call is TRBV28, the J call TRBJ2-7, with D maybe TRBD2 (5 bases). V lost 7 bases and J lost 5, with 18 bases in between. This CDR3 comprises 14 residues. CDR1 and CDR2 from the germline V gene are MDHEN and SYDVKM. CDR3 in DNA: TGTGCCAGCACCGAAAGCGGCCCCTGGGACGAGCAGTACTTC. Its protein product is CASTESGPWDEQYF.

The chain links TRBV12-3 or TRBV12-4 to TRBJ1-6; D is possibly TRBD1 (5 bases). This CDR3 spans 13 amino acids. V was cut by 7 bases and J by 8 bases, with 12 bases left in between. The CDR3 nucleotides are TGTGCCAGCACCACTCAGGGCGATTCACCCCTCCACTTT. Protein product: CASTTQGDSPLHF.

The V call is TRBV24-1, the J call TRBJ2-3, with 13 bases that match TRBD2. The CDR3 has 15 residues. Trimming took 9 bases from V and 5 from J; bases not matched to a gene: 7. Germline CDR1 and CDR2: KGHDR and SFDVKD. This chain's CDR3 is CATGGTSGIVDTQYF. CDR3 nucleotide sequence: TGTGCCACCGGGGGGACTAGCGGGATTGTAGATACGCAGTATTTT.

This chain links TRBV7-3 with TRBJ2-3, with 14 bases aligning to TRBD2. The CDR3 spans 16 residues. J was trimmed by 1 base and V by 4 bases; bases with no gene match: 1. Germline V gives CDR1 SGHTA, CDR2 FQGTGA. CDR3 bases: TGTGCCAGCAGCTCGGGACTAGCGGGAGGCACAGATACGCAGTATTTT. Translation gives CASSSGLAGGTDTQYF.

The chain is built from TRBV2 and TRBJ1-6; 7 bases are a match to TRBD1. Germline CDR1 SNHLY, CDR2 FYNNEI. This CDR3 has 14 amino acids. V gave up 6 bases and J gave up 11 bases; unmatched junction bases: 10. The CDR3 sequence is CASRRRQGLTPLHF. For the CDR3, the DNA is TGTGCCAGCAGGAGGAGACAGGGTTTGACACCCCTCCACTTT.

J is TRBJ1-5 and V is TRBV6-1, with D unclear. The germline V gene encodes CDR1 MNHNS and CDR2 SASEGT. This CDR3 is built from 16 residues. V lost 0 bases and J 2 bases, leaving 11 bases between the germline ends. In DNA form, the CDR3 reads TGTGCCAGCAGTGAAGCGATCACAGCTCGCAATCAGCCCCAGCATTTT. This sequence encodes CASSEAITARNQPQHF.

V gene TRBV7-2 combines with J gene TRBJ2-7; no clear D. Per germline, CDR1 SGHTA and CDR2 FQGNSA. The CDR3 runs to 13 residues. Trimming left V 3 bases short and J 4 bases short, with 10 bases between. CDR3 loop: CASSFGPKYEQYF. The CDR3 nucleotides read TGTGCCAGCAGCTTTGGGCCTAAATACGAGCAGTACTTC.

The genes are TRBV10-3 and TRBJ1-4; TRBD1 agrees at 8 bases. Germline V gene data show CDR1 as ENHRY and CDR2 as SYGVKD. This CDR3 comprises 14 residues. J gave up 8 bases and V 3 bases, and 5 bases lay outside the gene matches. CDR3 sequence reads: CAISEGQGEEKLFF. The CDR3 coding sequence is TGTGCCATCAGTGAAGGACAGGGTGAGGAAAAACTGTTTTTT.

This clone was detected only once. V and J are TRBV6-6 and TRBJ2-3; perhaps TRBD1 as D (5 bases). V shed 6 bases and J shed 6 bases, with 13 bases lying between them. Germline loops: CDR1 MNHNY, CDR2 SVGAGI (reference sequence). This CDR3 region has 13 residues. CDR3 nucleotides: TGTGCCAGCAGGCAGGACAATCTGGATACGCAGTATTTT. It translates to CASRQDNLDTQYF.

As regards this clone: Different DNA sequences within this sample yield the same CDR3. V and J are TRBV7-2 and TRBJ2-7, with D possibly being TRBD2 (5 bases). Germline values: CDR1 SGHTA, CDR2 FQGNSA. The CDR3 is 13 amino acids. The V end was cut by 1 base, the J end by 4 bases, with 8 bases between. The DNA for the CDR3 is TGTGCCAGCAGCTTAGGCCGGGGTTACGAGCAGTACTTC. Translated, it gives CASSLGRGYEQYF.

Written as DNA, the CDR3 is TGCGCCAGCAGCTTGACAGGTCTTAACTATGGCTACACCTTC. Its translation is CASSLTGLNYGYTF. This rearrangement joins TRBV5-1 to TRBJ1-2; TRBD1 is a possible D gene (5 bases). This CDR3 region has 14 residues. The V gene lost 1 base and the J gene lost 1 base, with 8 bases spanning the gap. Germline assignment: CDR1 SGHRS and CDR2 YFSETQ.